The 2 T cell receptor beta chains in this list originate from one sample, sequenced in a study of post-analysis software for immune sequencing data. Notes on the study in general: TRBV segments more frequent in patients than in controls numbered roughly five and included TRBV5-6, TRBV5-1 and TRBV20-1.

Which antigens these TCRs recognize remains unknown. TCR beta cDNA libraries included unique molecular identifiers. TCRdb reprocessed the PCR reads via MiXCR and lists one record per CDR3 protein. The sample shows some 890,000 distinct CDR3 sequences, roughly half of them seen only once. Sequencing was carried out using blood. The source is a girl aged 5-17 years with multiple sclerosis.

This sequence joins TRBV2 and TRBJ1-1, with TRBD1 matching over 8 bases. The V gene's germline CDR1 is SNHLY and CDR2 FYNNEI. Unmatched junction bases numbered 3, after V lost 4 bases and J lost 11 bases. CDR3 length equals 11 residues. DNA for the CDR3: TGTGCCAGCAGTGCGGACAGGGACGCTTTCTTT. This translates into CASSADRDAFF. The full variable domain, in which reference TRBV2 and TRBJ1-1 provide the parts outside the CDR3, is EPEVTQTPSHQVTQMGQEVILRCVPISNHLYFYWYRQILGQKVEFLVSFYNNEISEKSEIFDDQFSVERPDGSNFTLKIRSTKLEDSAMYFCASSADRDAFFGQGTRLTVV.

The CDR3 loop is CASSPPGQGATETQYF. DNA for the CDR3: TGTGCCAGCAGCCCTCCCGGGCAGGGGGCGACGGAGACCCAGTACTTC. This chain uses TRBV7-9 with TRBJ2-5; TRBD1 agrees at 8 bases. This CDR3 region has 16 residues. CDR1 and CDR2 (germline): SEHNR, FQNEAQ (reference sequence). The V gene end was trimmed by 5 bases and the J gene end by 5 bases; junction bases not matched to a gene: 13. Filled out from reference TRBV7-9 and TRBJ2-5, the complete variable domain reads DTGVSQNPRHKITKRGQNVTFRCDPISEHNRLYWYRQTLGQGPEFLTYFQNEAQLEKSRLLSDRFSAERPKGSFSTLEIQRTEQGDSAMYLCASSPPGQGATETQYFGPGTRLLVL.